These 26 T cell receptor beta chains originate from one sample sequenced in a study of T cell changes during pregnancy in multiple sclerosis. Assay used: immunoSEQ multiplex PCR; TCRdb lists only in-frame clones, some missing. The sample carries approximately 46,000 clones, over 75% recorded once. The sample here was CD8+ T cells from peripheral blood mononuclear cells, taken in the second trimester of pregnancy. Every receptor here comes from a female donor with multiple sclerosis, enrolled in a pregnancy study.

The chain carries TRBV5-6 and TRBJ2-3, with 11 bases lining up with TRBD2. The CDR3 is 16 amino acids. Germline loops: CDR1 SGHDT, CDR2 YYEEEE. Trimming took 0 bases from V and 2 from J; bases not matched to a gene: 2. CDR3 region: CASSLGLAGFTDTQYF. The CDR3 nucleotides read TGTGCCAGCAGCTTGGGACTAGCGGGGTTCACAGATACGCAGTATTTT.

The rearrangement uses TRBV19 and TRBJ2-5; D perhaps matches TRBD2 (6 bases). V lost 1 base and J lost 4, with 7 bases in between. The CDR3 spans 13 residues. Germline CDR1 reads LNHDA; CDR2 reads SQIVND (reference sequence). The CDR3 protein is CASSIVAAETQYF. The CDR3, as DNA: TGTGCCAGTAGTATAGTAGCGGCAGAGACCCAGTACTTC.

The gene calls are TRBV7-9 and TRBJ2-1; the match to TRBD1 covers 7 bases. After removal of 5 bases from V and 8 bases from J, the junction contained 9 bases not matched to a gene. The CDR3 contains 14 residues. Germline CDR1 and CDR2: SEHNR and FQNEAQ (reference sequence). The CDR3 coding sequence is TGTGCCAGCAGCGCTGAACAGGGGCTGTATGAGCAGTTCTTC. This translates into CASSAEQGLYEQFF.

This chain uses TRBV5-1 with TRBJ2-7; 8 bases match TRBD1. The V gene end was trimmed by 0 bases and the J gene end by 5 bases; junction bases not matched to a gene: 7. Per germline, CDR1 SGHRS and CDR2 YFSETQ. This CDR3 comprises 15 residues. The CDR3 coding sequence is TGCGCCAGCAGCTTGGTTGTGACAGGGGACCACGAGCAGTACTTC. As protein: CASSLVVTGDHEQYF. Full variable domain (rest looked up from reference TRBV5-1 and TRBJ2-7): KAGVTQTPRYLIKTRGQQVTLSCSPISGHRSVSWYQQTPGQGLQFLFEYFSETQRNKGNFPGRFSGRQFSNSRSEMNVSTLELGDSALYLCASSLVVTGDHEQYFGPGTRLTVT.

The V and J genes are TRBV2 and TRBJ1-2, with 9 positions matching TRBD1. Unmatched junction bases numbered 5, after V lost 7 bases and J lost 8 bases. Germline V gene lookup returns CDR1 SNHLY and CDR2 FYNNEI. CDR3 length equals 12 residues. CDR3 residues: CASIGQGLGYTF. Here the CDR3 DNA reads TGTGCCAGCATCGGACAGGGGCTGGGCTACACCTTC.

This chain joins TRBV28 and TRBJ1-2, with 7 bases fitting TRBD1. Germline lookup yields CDR1 MDHEN and CDR2 SYDVKM. The trim removed 5 bases at V and 4 bases at J, leaving 4 bases unmatched. The CDR3 consists of 13 residues. The chain's CDR3 is CASSPPGGYGYTF. The CDR3 DNA reads as TGTGCCAGCAGTCCCCCAGGGGGCTATGGCTACACCTTC.

J is TRBJ2-1 and V is TRBV9; no clear D gene. V gave up 4 bases and J gave up 0 bases, with 8 bases separating them. The V gene's germline CDR1 is SGDLS and CDR2 YYNGEE. The CDR3 contains 14 residues. CDR3 sequence reads: CASSPPHSYNEQFF. DNA for the CDR3: TGTGCCAGCAGCCCCCCCCACTCCTACAATGAGCAGTTCTTC. Drawing the rest from reference TRBV9 and TRBJ2-1, the complete variable domain is DSGVTQTPKHLITATGQRVTLRCSPRSGDLSVYWYQQSLDQGLQFLIQYYNGEERAKGNILERFSAQQFPDLHSELNLSSLELGDSALYFCASSPPHSYNEQFFGPGTRLTVL.

The V and J genes are TRBV4-1 and TRBJ2-3; 7 positions match TRBD2. V lost 0 bases to trimming and J lost 4 bases; unmatched junction nucleotides: 7. CDR3 length equals 16 residues. Germline V gives CDR1 MGHRA, CDR2 YSYEKL. In DNA, the CDR3 is TGCGCCAGCAGCCAAGATGGGGGGGGGTGGGCAGATACGCAGTATTTT. Translation gives CASSQDGGGWADTQYF.

The rearrangement uses TRBV7-2 and TRBJ2-2; 8 bases match TRBD1. CDR1 is SGHTA, CDR2 FQGNSA, per germline. V lost 1 base and J lost 3; bases outside the gene matches: 4. CDR3 length: 16 amino acids. In DNA form, the CDR3 reads TGTGCCAGCAGCTTAGAGGGGACAGGATACACCGGGGAGCTGTTTTTT. This sequence encodes CASSLEGTGYTGELFF.

The chain uses TRBV11-2 and TRBJ2-3, with D possibly TRBD2 on 6 matching bases. The V gene lost 2 bases and the J gene lost 4 bases, with 16 bases spanning the gap. This CDR3 spans 16 amino acids. The germline CDR1 and CDR2 sequences are SGHAT and FQNNGV. The CDR3 coding sequence is TGTGCCAGCAGCTTATTAGGCGGGGCGACGGCAGATACGCAGTATTTT. Translation: CASSLLGGATADTQYF.

This chain joins TRBV18 and TRBJ2-5, with 7 nucleotides matching TRBD1. After removal of 3 bases from V and 2 bases from J, the junction contained 6 bases not matched to a gene. The CDR3 length is 15 residues. Germline V lookup: CDR1 KGHSH, CDR2 LQKENI. The CDR3 sequence: CASSPPGQKQETQYF. Here the CDR3 DNA reads TGTGCCAGCTCACCGCCGGGACAGAAGCAAGAGACCCAGTACTTC.

This chain uses TRBV27 with TRBJ1-5; unclear D gene. Germline CDR1 and CDR2: MNHEY and SMNVEV (reference sequence). The CDR3 is 13 amino acids. The ends were cut back, 3 bases at V and 6 bases at J, with 9 bases in the middle. CDR3: CASSLGRVQPQHF. CDR3 nucleotides: TGTGCCAGCAGTTTGGGTCGGGTTCAGCCCCAGCATTTT.

This rearrangement joins TRBV7-9 to TRBJ1-5; 9 bases agree with TRBD1. The V segment lost 5 bases and the J segment 3 bases; nucleotides outside the gene matches: 11. The length of the CDR3 is 17 residues. Germline loops: CDR1 SEHNR, CDR2 FQNEAQ (reference sequence). CDR3 bases: TGTGCCAGCAGCCCCCCCCCGGACAGGGGACTCAATCAGCCCCAGCATTTT. Protein sequence: CASSPPPDRGLNQPQHF. Filled out from reference TRBV7-9 and TRBJ1-5, the complete variable domain reads DTGVSQNPRHKITKRGQNVTFRCDPISEHNRLYWYRQTLGQGPEFLTYFQNEAQLEKSRLLSDRFSAERPKGSFSTLEIQRTEQGDSAMYLCASSPPPDRGLNQPQHFGDGTRLSIL.

The chain combines TRBV5-1 with TRBJ1-2, with D possibly TRBD1 on 6 matching bases. Germline V CDR1 and CDR2: SGHRS, YFSETQ. Trimming took 3 bases from V and 5 from J, leaving 14 bases between them. This CDR3 is 14 amino acids long. In nucleotides, the CDR3 is TGCGCCAGCAGCTCCCGGGACAATCTTTATGGCTACACCTTC. As protein: CASSSRDNLYGYTF.

This rearrangement joins TRBV19 to TRBJ1-1; TRBD1 agrees at 11 bases. The V gene end was trimmed by 5 bases and the J gene end by 4 bases; junction bases not matched to a gene: 6. CDR1 and CDR2 (germline): LNHDA, SQIVND (reference sequence). The CDR3 has 15 residues. In DNA, the CDR3 is TGTGCCAGTAGTTCCTGGGGGACAGGGGGCACTGAAGCTTTCTTT. Translation gives CASSSWGTGGTEAFF.

The J gene is TRBJ2-1, the V gene TRBV9; TRBD1 agrees at 8 bases. Germline lookup yields CDR1 SGDLS and CDR2 YYNGEE. This CDR3 comprises 17 residues. J was trimmed by 3 bases and V by 4 bases; bases with no gene match: 12. CDR3 nucleotides: TGTGCCAGCAGCCTATTCCCTACAGGGGGGCTCTACAATGAGCAGTTCTTC. Protein: CASSLFPTGGLYNEQFF.

This clone showed up just once. For the CDR3, the DNA is TGTGCCAGCAGTTCCAGGACAGGGGCAAATGAAAAACTGTTTTTT. This gives the protein CASSSRTGANEKLFF. The chain links TRBV5-4 to TRBJ1-4; 9 nucleotides agree with TRBD1. Trimming took 5 bases from V and 5 from J; bases not matched to a gene: 7. The CDR3 extends over 15 amino acids. Per germline, CDR1 SGHNT and CDR2 YYREEE (reference sequence).

V gene TRBV7-9 combines with J gene TRBJ1-2; D might be TRBD1 (6 bases). Trimming cost V 7 bases and J 7 bases, with 19 bases left between them. The CDR3 spans 14 residues. Germline loops: CDR1 SEHNR, CDR2 FQNEAQ (reference sequence). DNA of the CDR3: TGTGCCAGCACAATAGGGGGTGGTCCGGGTGGCTACACCTTC. Translation: CASTIGGGPGGYTF.

The rearrangement uses TRBV27 and TRBJ2-2; 9 bases line up with TRBD1. Trimming at V came to 3 bases and at J to 6 bases, leaving 14 bases not matched to a gene. The CDR3 has 18 residues. CDR1 is MNHEY, CDR2 SMNVEV, per germline (reference sequence). The CDR3 here is CASSLSTGTGTSAGELFF. Written as DNA, the CDR3 is TGTGCCAGCAGTTTGTCTACCGGGACAGGGACGTCTGCCGGGGAGCTGTTTTTT.

V and J are TRBV28 and TRBJ2-1; no firm D call. Germline V CDR1 and CDR2: MDHEN, SYDVKM. The CDR3 consists of 15 residues. V was shortened by 8 bases and J by 5 bases, with 19 bases between the two germline ends. The CDR3 DNA is TGTGCCAGCCAAACTCCCCCGGCCAGGAACAATGAGCAGTTCTTC. This sequence encodes CASQTPPARNNEQFF.

The chain has TRBV10-3 and TRBJ2-3; TRBD2 agrees at 11 bases. Germline CDR1 is ENHRY and CDR2 is SYGVKD. The ends lost 3 bases at V and 4 bases at J; junction bases unmatched: 3. The CDR3 is 15 amino acids. CDR3 bases: TGTGCCATCAGTGATAGCGGGGGGGCCTCAGATACGCAGTATTTT. Residues: CAISDSGGASDTQYF.

V and J are TRBV10-2 and TRBJ2-3, with D unclear. Germline V gene sequence: CDR1 WSHSY, CDR2 SAAADI. The CDR3 sequence is 14 residues long. Trimming took off 2 bases at V and 3 bases at J, with 9 bases between the two ends. DNA of the CDR3: TGCGCCAGCAGTGAGACGGGTGCAACAGATACGCAGTATTTT. Encoded protein: CASSETGATDTQYF.

This sequence joins TRBV30 and TRBJ2-5, with a possible D match to TRBD1 (6 bases). This CDR3 is built from 13 residues. Looked up from germline, CDR1 is GTSNPN and CDR2 is SVGIG (reference sequence). V was shortened by 4 bases and J by 7 bases, with 16 bases between the two germline ends. This CDR3 reads CAWNEGEWRTQYF. CDR3 bases: TGTGCCTGGAACGAGGGGGAGTGGAGGACCCAGTACTTC.

In the case of this clone: A junction end diverges from the germline sequence, so it may reflect a read error. V gene TRBV7-7 combines with J gene TRBJ1-5; TRBD1 matches at 12 bases. Germline lookup yields CDR1 SSHAT and CDR2 FNYEAQ (reference sequence). This CDR3 spans 16 amino acids. The chain's CDR3 is CASSRTGQGANQPQHF. The CDR3 coding sequence is TGTGCTAGCAGCCGAACGGGACAGGGGGCCAATCAGCCCCAGCATTTT. Full variable domain (remainder filled in from reference TRBV7-7 and TRBJ1-5): GAGVSQSPRYKVTKRGQDVTLRCDPISSHATLYWYQQALGQGPEFLTYFNYEAQPDKSGLPSDRFSAERPEGSISTLTIQRTEQRDSAMYRCASSRTGQGANQPQHFGDGTRLSIL.

The V and J genes are TRBV28 and TRBJ1-1, with TRBD1 as a possible D gene (5 bases). Germline V gene data show CDR1 as MDHEN and CDR2 as SYDVKM. The V and J ends lost 7 bases and 3 bases respectively, with 15 bases between them. The CDR3 extends over 14 amino acids. The CDR3 protein is CASTWGGMDTEAFF. The CDR3, as DNA: TGTGCCAGCACCTGGGGGGGGATGGACACTGAAGCTTTCTTT.

The chain combines TRBV10-2 with TRBJ2-7, with a weak D call TRBD2 (6 bases). V lost 0 bases and J 5 bases, leaving 11 bases between the germline ends. The CDR3 spans 14 residues. Germline CDR1 WSHSY, CDR2 SAAADI. CDR3 amino acids: CASSESSREDEQYF. The CDR3 DNA reads TGCGCCAGCAGTGAGTCATCCAGGGAGGACGAGCAGTACTTC.